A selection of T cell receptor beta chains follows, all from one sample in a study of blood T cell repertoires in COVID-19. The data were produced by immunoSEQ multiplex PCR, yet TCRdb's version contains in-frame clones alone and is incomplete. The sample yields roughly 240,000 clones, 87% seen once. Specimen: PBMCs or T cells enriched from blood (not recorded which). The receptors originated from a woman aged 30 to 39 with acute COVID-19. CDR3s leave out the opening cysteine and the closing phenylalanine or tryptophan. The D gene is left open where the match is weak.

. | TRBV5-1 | ASSTGQSPSVDTIY
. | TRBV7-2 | ASSFGGAGLTEAF
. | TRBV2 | ASSEDARVGSGANVLT
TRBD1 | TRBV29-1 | SVETLQGAEEKLF
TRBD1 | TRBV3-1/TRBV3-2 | ASSYTPLVPGQGSNEKLF
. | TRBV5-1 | ASRSGGSYNEQF
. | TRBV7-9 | ASSILQFPEAF
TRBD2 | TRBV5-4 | ASSGRRAGGRGGELF
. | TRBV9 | ASSVGPFGANVLT
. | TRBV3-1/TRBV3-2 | ASSQEGGLLAF
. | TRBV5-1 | ASSSNPKKYLSYEQY
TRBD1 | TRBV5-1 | ASSMGQQVATNEKLF
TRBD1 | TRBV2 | ASSGRPGTGINYGYT
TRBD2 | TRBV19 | ASSSPGLAGLNEQF
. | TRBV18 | ASSPGAGEDYEQY
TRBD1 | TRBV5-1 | ASGDQGAGGYT
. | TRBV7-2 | ASSLGHQNYGYT
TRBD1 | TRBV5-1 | ASSLGQGAEKLF
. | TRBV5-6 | ASSLAGDSDYEQY
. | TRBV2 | ASRETGETASNQPQH
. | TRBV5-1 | ASSLAAGNTEAF
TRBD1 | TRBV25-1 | ASSEFMGQGNEKLF
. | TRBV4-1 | ASSQTNHQGRVGELF
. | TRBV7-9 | ASSFRPWFNTGTGNTIY
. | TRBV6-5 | ASSYEGDYGYT
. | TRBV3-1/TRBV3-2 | ASSLPGLNSPLH
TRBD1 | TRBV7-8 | ASSSRTGKGEKLF
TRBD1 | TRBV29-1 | SVLEGAGQPQH
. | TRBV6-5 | ASSYALKTYEQY
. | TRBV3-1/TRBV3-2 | ASSQGRAPTVNGYT
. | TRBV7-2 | ASTPPGSDGYT
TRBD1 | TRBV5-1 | ASSFGGQGEAF
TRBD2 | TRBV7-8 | ASSLRRVAGADTQY
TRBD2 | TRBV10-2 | ASSESTGGSVVEQF
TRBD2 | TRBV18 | ASSPGGDGIGTDTQY
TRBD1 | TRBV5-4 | ASSLKTGGRTEAF
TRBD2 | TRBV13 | ASSLVKRGEETQY
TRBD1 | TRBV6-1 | ASSEARGQGTDTQY
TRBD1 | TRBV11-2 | ASSKTGENPGYGYT
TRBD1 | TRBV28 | ASSSPDRVDNQPQH
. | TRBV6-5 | ASIGGRDQETQY
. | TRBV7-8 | ASTHRGGTEAF
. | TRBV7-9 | ASSLEQGRNT
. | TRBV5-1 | ASAPTATRYTEAF
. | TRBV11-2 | ASTGQVNSPLH
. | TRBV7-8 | ASSVTGSNTEAF
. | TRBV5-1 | ASRPGNSEAF
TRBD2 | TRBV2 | ASSDPSGGAGETQY
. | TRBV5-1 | ASSLSGNEQF
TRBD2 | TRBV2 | ASSAGTSGYEQY
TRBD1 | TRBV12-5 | ASALTGKETQY
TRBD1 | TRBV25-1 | ASSPGQGSSYNEQF